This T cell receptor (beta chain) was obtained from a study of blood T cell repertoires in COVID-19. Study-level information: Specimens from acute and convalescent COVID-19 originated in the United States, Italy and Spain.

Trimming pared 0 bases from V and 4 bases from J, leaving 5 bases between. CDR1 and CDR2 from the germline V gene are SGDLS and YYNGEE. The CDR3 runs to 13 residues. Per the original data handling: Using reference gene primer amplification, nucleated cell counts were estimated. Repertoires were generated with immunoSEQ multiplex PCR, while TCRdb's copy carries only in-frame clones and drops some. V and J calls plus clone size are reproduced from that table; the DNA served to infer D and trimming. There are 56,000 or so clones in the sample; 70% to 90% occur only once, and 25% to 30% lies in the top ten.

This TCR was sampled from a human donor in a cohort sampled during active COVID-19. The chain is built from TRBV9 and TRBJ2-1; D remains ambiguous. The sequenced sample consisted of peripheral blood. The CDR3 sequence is CASSVEQYNEQFF. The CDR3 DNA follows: TGTGCCAGCAGCGTAGAACAGTACAATGAGCAGTTCTTC.